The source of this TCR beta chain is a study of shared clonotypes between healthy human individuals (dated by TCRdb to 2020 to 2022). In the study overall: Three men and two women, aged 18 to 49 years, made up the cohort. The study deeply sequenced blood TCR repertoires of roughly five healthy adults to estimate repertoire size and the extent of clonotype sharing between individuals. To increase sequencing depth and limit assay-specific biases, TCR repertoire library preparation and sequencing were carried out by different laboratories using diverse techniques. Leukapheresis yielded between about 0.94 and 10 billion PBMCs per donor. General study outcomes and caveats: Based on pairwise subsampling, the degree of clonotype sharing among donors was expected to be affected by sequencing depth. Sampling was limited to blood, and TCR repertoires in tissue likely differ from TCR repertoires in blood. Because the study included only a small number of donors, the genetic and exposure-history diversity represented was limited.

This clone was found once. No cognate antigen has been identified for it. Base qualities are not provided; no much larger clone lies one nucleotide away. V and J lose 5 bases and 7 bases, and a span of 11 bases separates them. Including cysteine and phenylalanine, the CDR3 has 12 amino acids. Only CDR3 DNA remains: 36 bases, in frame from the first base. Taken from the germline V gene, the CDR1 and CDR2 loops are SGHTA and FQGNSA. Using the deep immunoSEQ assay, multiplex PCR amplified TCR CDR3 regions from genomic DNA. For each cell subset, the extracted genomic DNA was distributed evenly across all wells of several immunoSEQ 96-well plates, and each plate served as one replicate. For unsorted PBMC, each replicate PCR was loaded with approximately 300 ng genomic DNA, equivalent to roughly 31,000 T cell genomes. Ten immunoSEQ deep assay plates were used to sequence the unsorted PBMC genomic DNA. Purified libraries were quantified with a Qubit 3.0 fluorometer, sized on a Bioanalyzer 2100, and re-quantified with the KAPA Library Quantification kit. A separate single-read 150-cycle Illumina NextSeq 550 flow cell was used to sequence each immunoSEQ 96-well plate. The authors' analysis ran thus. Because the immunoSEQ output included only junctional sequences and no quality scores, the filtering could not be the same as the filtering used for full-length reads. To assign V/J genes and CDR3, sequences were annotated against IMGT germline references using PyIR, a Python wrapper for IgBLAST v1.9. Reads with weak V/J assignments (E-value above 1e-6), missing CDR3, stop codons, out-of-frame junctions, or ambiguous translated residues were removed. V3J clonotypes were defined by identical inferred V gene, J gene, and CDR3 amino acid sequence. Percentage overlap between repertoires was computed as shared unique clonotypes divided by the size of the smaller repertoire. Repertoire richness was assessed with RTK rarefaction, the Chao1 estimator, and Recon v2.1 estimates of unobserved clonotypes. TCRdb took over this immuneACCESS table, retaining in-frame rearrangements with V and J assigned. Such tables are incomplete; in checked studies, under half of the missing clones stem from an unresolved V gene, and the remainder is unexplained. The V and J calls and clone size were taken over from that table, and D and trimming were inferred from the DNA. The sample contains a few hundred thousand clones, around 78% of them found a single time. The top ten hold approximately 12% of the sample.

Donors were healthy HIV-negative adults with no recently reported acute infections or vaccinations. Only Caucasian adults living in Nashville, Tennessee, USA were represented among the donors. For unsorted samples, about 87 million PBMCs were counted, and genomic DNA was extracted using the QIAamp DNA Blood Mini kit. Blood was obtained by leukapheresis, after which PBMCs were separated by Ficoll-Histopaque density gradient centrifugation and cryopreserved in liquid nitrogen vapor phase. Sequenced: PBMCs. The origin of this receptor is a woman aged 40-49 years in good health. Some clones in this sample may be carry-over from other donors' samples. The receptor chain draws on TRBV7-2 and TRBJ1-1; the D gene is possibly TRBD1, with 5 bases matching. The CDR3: CASSRTPYEAFF. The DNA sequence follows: TGTGCCAGCAGCCGGACACCTTATGAAGCTTTCTTT.